Listed below are T cell receptor beta chains from one sample, sequenced in a study of OX40 agonist ivuxolimab in advanced cancers. Clones were read by immunoSEQ multiplex PCR, and TCRdb kept only the in-frame ones, dropping some. The table lists 75,000 to 100,000 clones, about nine tenths of them singletons. Sequencing was performed on CD4+ or CD8+ T cells sorted from blood, taken in a trial of the OX40 agonist ivuxolimab. The receptors were sampled from an adult with an advanced solid tumor such as melanoma, head and neck, liver or kidney cancer. Each CDR3 is given with its conserved first and last residue. A D gene is named only where the DNA matches it firmly. A row's size may be missing; if present it is once, few, many or a size class.

D	V	J	size	CDR3	DNA
NA	TRBV7-9	TRBJ1-1	NA	CASSSLMNTEAFF	TGTGCCAGCAGCTCCCTTATGAACACTGAAGCTTTCTTT
TRBD2	TRBV30	TRBJ2-2	NA	CAWRLAASLTGELFF	TGTGCCTGGAGACTAGCGGCCTCCCTGACCGGGGAGCTGTTTTTT
TRBD2	TRBV10-3	TRBJ2-7	once	CAISGGLAAVYEQYF	TGTGCCATCAGTGGTGGACTAGCGGCGGTCTACGAGCAGTACTTC
NA	TRBV30	TRBJ2-2	NA	CAWSVLLSGTNTGELFF	TGTGCCTGGAGTGTTCTTTTGAGCGGCACGAACACCGGGGAGCTGTTTTTT
TRBD1	TRBV18	TRBJ1-2	NA	CASSPQGVIPGYTF	TGTGCCAGCTCACCTCAGGGGGTGATTCCTGGCTACACCTTC
NA	TRBV15	TRBJ2-5	NA	CATSSSLQGGLPRETQYF	TGTGCCACCAGCAGTTCTCTCCAGGGGGGGCTCCCACGGGAGACCCAGTACTTC
NA	TRBV27	TRBJ2-7	NA	CASSVDSSYEQYF	TGTGCCAGCAGTGTGGACAGCTCCTACGAGCAGTACTTC
NA	TRBV28	TRBJ1-5	NA	CASSFAANQPQHF	TGTGCCAGCAGTTTCGCAGCCAATCAGCCCCAGCATTTT
TRBD2	TRBV5-1	TRBJ2-3	NA	CASSLPLAASTDTQYF	TGCGCCAGCAGCCTCCCTCTAGCGGCTAGCACAGATACGCAGTATTTT
TRBD2	TRBV7-2	TRBJ2-7	NA	CASSLVLAGLEQYF	TGTGCCAGCAGCTTAGTCCTAGCGGGGCTTGAGCAGTACTTC
TRBD1	TRBV18	TRBJ2-7	NA	CASSPIGGGEQYF	TGTGCCAGCTCACCAATAGGGGGCGGCGAGCAGTACTTC
TRBD1	TRBV19	TRBJ2-3	NA	CATSTRQGSGYTQYF	TGTGCCACCTCCACAAGACAGGGGTCAGGTTATACGCAGTATTTT
NA	TRBV21-1	TRBJ2-7	NA	CASSKDKGSYEQYF	TGTGCCAGCAGCAAAGATAAAGGCTCCTACGAGCAGTACTTC
TRBD1	TRBV2	TRBJ1-4	NA	CASSGSPAPGQGVPVPNEKLFF	TGTGCCAGCAGTGGGTCCCCGGCCCCGGGACAGGGGGTGCCTGTCCCCAATGAAAAACTGTTTTTT
NA	TRBV20-1	TRBJ1-1	NA	CSEDGNTEAFF	TGCAGCGAAGATGGGAACACTGAAGCTTTCTTT
TRBD2	TRBV7-2	TRBJ2-3	NA	CASSLAPAGGPPGDTQYF	TGTGCCAGCAGCTTAGCGCCAGCGGGGGGGCCTCCCGGAGATACGCAGTATTTT
TRBD2	TRBV28	TRBJ2-5	NA	CASSLGLVGETQYF	TGTGCCAGCAGTTTGGGACTAGTGGGCGAGACCCAGTACTTC
NA	TRBV2	TRBJ2-7	NA	CASRRVSYEQYF	TGTGCCAGCAGAAGGGTCTCCTACGAGCAGTACTTC
NA	TRBV6-1	TRBJ1-4	NA	CASKVGQPLREKLFF	TGTGCCAGCAAAGTAGGACAGCCACTTAGGGAAAAACTGTTTTTT
NA	TRBV30	TRBJ1-5	few	CAWSAGYQPQHF	TGTGCCTGGAGTGCCGGATATCAGCCCCAGCATTTT
TRBD1	TRBV18	TRBJ1-4	NA	CASSPQRGQGNEKLFF	TGTGCCAGCTCACCACAGAGGGGACAGGGGAATGAAAAACTGTTTTTT
TRBD2	TRBV18	TRBJ2-3	once	CASSSAGTSGIDTQYF	TGTGCCAGCTCATCGGCCGGGACTAGCGGGATTGATACGCAGTATTTT
TRBD1	TRBV6-5	TRBJ1-5	once	CASSSDRGSNQPQHF	TGTGCCAGCAGTTCAGACAGGGGGAGCAATCAGCCCCAGCATTTT
TRBD2	TRBV5-4	TRBJ2-2	NA	CASSLGTSGSTGELFF	TGTGCCAGCAGCTTGGGGACTAGCGGTAGCACCGGGGAGCTGTTTTTT
TRBD2	TRBV6-6	TRBJ2-7	NA	CASSYAGTSRHEQYF	TGTGCCAGCAGTTACGCCGGGACTAGCCGCCACGAGCAGTACTTC
TRBD2	TRBV7-2	TRBJ2-3	NA	CASSLSGTSSGDTQYF	TGTGCCAGCAGCCTGTCCGGGACTAGCTCAGGGGATACGCAGTATTTT
NA	TRBV18	TRBJ2-3	NA	CASSHPTDTQYF	TGTGCCAGCTCACACCCCACAGATACGCAGTATTTT
TRBD1	TRBV29-1	TRBJ1-2	NA	CSGILTGGVRGYTF	TGCAGCGGAATACTTACAGGGGGCGTAAGGGGCTACACCTTC
NA	TRBV10-3	TRBJ2-5	NA	CAISGGATQYF	TGTGCCATCAGTGGGGGCGCGACCCAGTACTTC
TRBD2	TRBV7-3	TRBJ2-3	NA	CASSSFPGLAGATQYF	TGTGCCAGCAGCTCATTTCCGGGACTAGCGGGGGCTACGCAGTATTTT
NA	TRBV5-1	TRBJ2-3	NA	CASNLQGFSTDTQYF	TGCGCCAGCAACCTGCAGGGATTTAGCACAGATACGCAGTATTTT
NA	TRBV11-2	TRBJ2-7	few	CAIRGGHGYEQYF	TGTGCCATCCGAGGGGGGCACGGCTACGAGCAGTACTTC
NA	TRBV5-1	TRBJ2-5	NA	CASSLNPTGEGETQYF	TGCGCCAGCAGCTTGAATCCTACAGGCGAGGGAGAGACCCAGTACTTC
NA	TRBV29-1	TRBJ2-7	NA	CSVHDGTYEQYF	TGCAGCGTCCATGACGGTACCTACGAGCAGTACTTC
TRBD2	TRBV5-1	TRBJ2-2	NA	CASSLSSGSLTTGELFF	TGCGCCAGCAGCCTCTCTAGCGGGAGCCTAACAACCGGGGAGCTGTTTTTT
NA	TRBV7-9	TRBJ2-3	NA	CASSLGVPASTDTQYF	TGTGCCAGCAGCTTAGGGGTCCCGGCTAGCACAGATACGCAGTATTTT
TRBD1	TRBV5-4	TRBJ2-2	once	CASSLKQGVPGELFF	TGTGCCAGCAGCTTAAAACAGGGGGTTCCCGGGGAGCTGTTTTTT
NA	TRBV11-2	TRBJ2-5	NA	CASSSQRTAETQYF	TGTGCCAGCAGCTCTCAGAGGACAGCCGAGACCCAGTACTTC
NA	TRBV25-1	TRBJ2-2	NA	CASSEVGGNTGELFF	TGTGCCAGCAGTGAGGTCGGGGGGAACACCGGGGAGCTGTTTTTT
NA	TRBV14	TRBJ2-7	NA	CASSTGGSFSYEQYF	TGTGCCAGCAGCACCGGGGGATCTTTCTCCTACGAGCAGTACTTC
TRBD1	TRBV30	TRBJ1-1	few	CAWSPRGGNTEAFF	TGTGCCTGGAGTCCCAGGGGGGGGAACACTGAAGCTTTCTTT
TRBD1	TRBV27	TRBJ1-4	NA	CASRSQPGGEKLFF	TGTGCCAGCAGGTCCCAACCAGGGGGAGAAAAACTGTTTTTT
NA	TRBV5-1	TRBJ2-5	NA	CASSFLFDSGMETQYF	TGCGCCAGCAGCTTCCTCTTTGATTCGGGTATGGAGACCCAGTACTTC
TRBD1	TRBV6-4	TRBJ2-7	NA	CASSETGGHEQYF	TGTGCCAGCAGCGAGACAGGGGGGCACGAGCAGTACTTC
TRBD2	TRBV18	TRBJ2-5	NA	CASSPTSETHSAQYF	TGTGCCAGCTCACCAACTAGCGAGACACACTCGGCCCAGTACTTC
NA	TRBV7-9	TRBJ2-3	NA	CASSLDGTDTDTQYF	TGTGCCAGCAGCTTAGACGGGACTGACACAGATACGCAGTATTTT
TRBD1	TRBV6-5	TRBJ2-7	NA	CASSPLQGAKVYF	TGTGCCAGCAGTCCCCTACAGGGGGCAAAGGTGTACTTC
NA	TRBV5-1	TRBJ2-7	NA	CASSFGHEISHEQYF	TGCGCCAGCAGCTTTGGACACGAGATCTCCCACGAGCAGTACTTC
NA	TRBV5-1	TRBJ2-1	NA	CASKLRLSFYNEQFF	TGCGCCAGCAAGTTGAGACTGAGTTTCTACAATGAGCAGTTCTTC
TRBD1	TRBV2	TRBJ1-1	NA	CASTQGVNTEAFF	TGTGCCAGCACCCAGGGGGTGAACACTGAAGCTTTCTTT
TRBD1	TRBV10-3	TRBJ1-1	NA	CAISNSGTGVPNTEAFF	TGTGCCATCAGTAACTCCGGGACAGGGGTCCCGAACACTGAAGCTTTCTTT
NA	TRBV30	TRBJ2-7	NA	CAWSVGAASRYEQYF	TGTGCCTGGAGTGTTGGGGCAGCTAGTAGGTACGAGCAGTACTTC
TRBD1	TRBV7-3	TRBJ2-6	NA	CASSPPGQGTSGANVLTF	TGTGCCAGCAGCCCACCGGGACAGGGGACCTCTGGGGCCAACGTCCTGACTTTC
NA	TRBV9	TRBJ1-5	few	CASSRFREFNQPQHF	TGTGCCAGCAGCCGATTTCGAGAATTCAATCAGCCCCAGCATTTT